The present T cell receptor beta chain was sequenced within a study of T-cell reconstitution after alpha-beta-depleted transplantation in children. V trimming: 8 bases; J trimming: 5 bases; junction bases outside the gene matches: 13. The CDR3 runs 14 residues. Germline CDR1 is DFQATT and CDR2 is SNEGSKA (reference sequence). Unique molecular identifiers were incorporated during preparation of the TCRbeta library. TCRdb recomputed calls from the PCR reads with MiXCR, one row per CDR3 protein. The sample gives hundreds of thousands of distinct CDR3 sequences, 8% to 11% of which show up once; about 4% is in the top ten.

The source was PBMCs from the stem cell graft donor, collected from the stem cell graft. The gene calls are TRBV20-1 and TRBJ2-3; 7 bases line up with TRBD2. This receptor was obtained from a human donor who donated a stem cell graft to a child with acute myeloid leukemia. CDR3 bases: TGCAGTCCCCAAAGGGCGGGAGTTAGAGATACGCAGTATTTT. Translated: CSPQRAGVRDTQYF.